These T cell receptor beta chains were read from a single sample in a study of blood T cell repertoires in COVID-19. TCRdb keeps only in-frame clones here, not all; method: immunoSEQ multiplex PCR. In the table there are about 200,000 clones, roughly nine tenths of which are singletons. The sequenced sample consisted of peripheral blood. Source of these receptors: a man between 60 and 70 years old with COVID-19, enrolled during active disease. CDR3s include the opening cysteine and the closing phenylalanine or tryptophan. Some rows have no size entry. The others give once, few or many, or a class for an expanded clone.

V gene: TRBV19; clone size: -; CDR3 length: 15; J gene: TRBJ2-6; CDR3 protein: CASSIQGSGANVLTF
V gene: TRBV15; clone size: -; CDR3 length: 13; J gene: TRBJ1-3; CDR3 protein: CATSRQGTNTIYF
V gene: TRBV28; clone size: -; CDR3 length: 17; J gene: TRBJ1-2; CDR3 protein: CASIRRRDRGLIDGYTF
V gene: TRBV7-2; clone size: -; CDR3 length: 13; J gene: TRBJ1-5; CDR3 protein: CASSAVGNQPQHF
V gene: TRBV2; clone size: -; CDR3 length: 16; J gene: TRBJ2-1; CDR3 protein: CASSEGGGTAKDEQFF
V gene: TRBV24-1; clone size: -; CDR3 length: 15; J gene: TRBJ2-3; CDR3 protein: CATSGRQASTDTQYF
V gene: TRBV18; clone size: -; CDR3 length: 15; J gene: TRBJ1-1; CDR3 protein: CASSPPTQGGPEAFF
V gene: TRBV10-2; clone size: -; CDR3 length: 14; J gene: TRBJ1-3; CDR3 protein: CASSSQGTGNTIYF
V gene: TRBV3-1/TRBV3-2; clone size: -; CDR3 length: 14; J gene: TRBJ1-4; CDR3 protein: CASSQRTGGEKLFF
V gene: TRBV18; clone size: once; CDR3 length: 15; J gene: TRBJ2-3; CDR3 protein: CASSPGASTRDTQYF
V gene: TRBV27; clone size: -; CDR3 length: 13; J gene: TRBJ1-2; CDR3 protein: CASSTSTGGGYTF
V gene: TRBV10-3; clone size: -; CDR3 length: 11; J gene: TRBJ2-7; CDR3 protein: CATATRYEQYF
V gene: TRBV7-9; clone size: -; CDR3 length: 12; J gene: TRBJ1-1; CDR3 protein: CASSLPYGEAFF
V gene: TRBV15; clone size: -; CDR3 length: 13; J gene: TRBJ2-2; CDR3 protein: CATSTEFAGELFF
V gene: TRBV2; clone size: -; CDR3 length: 15; J gene: TRBJ1-6; CDR3 protein: CASNRGATYNSPLHF
V gene: TRBV9; clone size: -; CDR3 length: 14; J gene: TRBJ2-5; CDR3 protein: CASSGRDRGETQYF
V gene: TRBV11-2; clone size: -; CDR3 length: 15; J gene: TRBJ1-1; CDR3 protein: CASSPQGTGITEAFF
V gene: TRBV7-9; clone size: -; CDR3 length: 16; J gene: TRBJ2-1; CDR3 protein: CASSKQGNNIYNEQFF
V gene: TRBV3-1/TRBV3-2; clone size: -; CDR3 length: 14; J gene: TRBJ1-1; CDR3 protein: CASTQRGGRTEAFF
V gene: TRBV5-1; clone size: -; CDR3 length: 12; J gene: TRBJ2-1; CDR3 protein: CASSRVGGRGFF
V gene: TRBV19; clone size: -; CDR3 length: 13; J gene: TRBJ2-7; CDR3 protein: CASSMESSFEQYF
V gene: TRBV5-1; clone size: -; CDR3 length: 15; J gene: TRBJ2-1; CDR3 protein: CASSLIAGEGNEQFF
V gene: TRBV28; clone size: -; CDR3 length: 16; J gene: TRBJ2-1; CDR3 protein: CASSSPLAGSYNEQFF
V gene: TRBV18; clone size: -; CDR3 length: 14; J gene: TRBJ1-4; CDR3 protein: CASSPREGGEKLFF
V gene: TRBV29-1; clone size: -; CDR3 length: 13; J gene: TRBJ1-1; CDR3 protein: CSVEAFGEGSAFF
V gene: TRBV24-1; clone size: -; CDR3 length: 15; J gene: TRBJ2-3; CDR3 protein: CATSDLSSSGDTQYF
V gene: TRBV4-1; clone size: -; CDR3 length: 15; J gene: TRBJ1-5; CDR3 protein: CASSPTGGGNQPQHF